These 23 T cell receptor beta chains came from one sample sequenced in a study of tumor-infiltrating lymphocytes in primary liver carcinoma. From unsorted bulk tissue weighing roughly 17-31 mg, DNA and RNA were co-extracted. The input was approximately 500 ng total RNA; TCR beta cDNA was made from it with a constant-region primer. What produced the TCR beta libraries was three nested multiplex PCR rounds using slightly modified ARM-PCR. Investigators reported that the first two PCR rounds, at 10 to 11 cycles each, used TRBV1-TRBV30 forward primers with a C-beta reverse primer. TCRdb reprocessed the multiplex PCR reads with MiXCR, giving one entry per CDR3 protein. Of tens of thousands of distinct CDR3 sequences listed, approximately 74% are singletons. Sequencing was performed on liver tumor tissue from sampling region 4. As for subset: tumor region T4, right-lateral pole. Receptors originate from a middle-aged man with primary liver carcinoma and hepatitis B virus infection.

The genes are TRBV19 and TRBJ1-1; D uncertain. The CDR3 is made up of 15 amino acids. V was pared by 5 bases and J by 10 bases, with 23 bases between. Germline V gene sequence: CDR1 LNHDA, CDR2 SQIVND (reference sequence). As DNA, the CDR3 is TGTGCCAGTAGTGAGGCAGGCGGAGCGAGGAGTGGAGCTTTCTTT. This codes for CASSEAGGARSGAFF.

The chain links TRBV5-6 to TRBJ2-7, with D uncertain. Germline V gene lookup returns CDR1 SGHDT and CDR2 YYEEEE. CDR3 length: 13 residues. V gave up 0 bases and J gave up 10 bases, with 14 bases separating them. DNA for the CDR3: TGTGCCAGCAGCTTGGCAACCGGGTTTTACCAGTACTTC. This gives the protein CASSLATGFYQYF.

A note on this clonotype: An end of the junction does not agree with germline; a read error may underlie this. V is TRBV6-5 and J is TRBJ2-7; D may be TRBD2 (6 bases). Looked up from germline, CDR1 is MNHEY and CDR2 is SVGAGI. This CDR3 has 13 amino acids. CDR3 region: CASRIREAGEQYF. DNA for the CDR3: TGTGCGAGCAGGATAAGGGAGGCCGGCGAGCAGTACTTC.

Worth noting for this clonotype: A much larger clone is a single base away; this may be a read error. The rearrangement uses TRBV6-1 and TRBJ2-2, with D uncertain. Germline CDR1 and CDR2: MNHNS and SASEGT. This CDR3 comprises 14 residues. This chain's CDR3 is CTSSESVNTGELFF. In DNA form, the CDR3 reads TGTACCAGCAGTGAATCAGTGAACACCGGGGAGCTGTTTTTT.

This clonotype was detected many times. The chain links TRBV7-9 to TRBJ1-1; D is perhaps TRBD1 (5 bases). The CDR3 extends over 16 amino acids. Trimming removed 0 bases at V and 0 bases at J, with 11 bases between. Germline loops: CDR1 SEHNR, CDR2 FQNEAQ (reference sequence). CDR3 sequence reads: CASSLAETVMNTEAFF. CDR3 nucleotide sequence: TGTGCCAGCAGCTTAGCGGAGACAGTCATGAACACTGAAGCTTTCTTT.

Worth noting for this clonotype: At one end the junction does not follow the germline gene, possibly because of a read error. V is TRBV12-3 or TRBV12-4 and J is TRBJ1-1; D unresolved. The CDR3 loop spans 13 amino acids. The CDR3 loop is CESSLRQNAEAFF. CDR3 sequence (DNA): TGTGAAAGCAGTTTACGGCAGAACGCTGAAGCTTTCTTT.

The chain links TRBV29-1 to TRBJ2-1; the match to TRBD2 covers 7 bases. The V gene end was trimmed by 5 bases and the J gene end by 11 bases; junction bases not matched to a gene: 9. Germline CDR1 is SQVTM and CDR2 is ANQGSEA. The CDR3 spans 12 residues. The CDR3 DNA sequence: TGCAGCGTTAGGGTGGGGGGGAATAAGCAGTTCTTC. Translating gives CSVRVGGNKQFF.

Comment on this clonotype: The junction shows a germline mismatch at one end, possibly a read error. The chain couples TRBV7-9 to TRBJ2-1, with unresolved D. Germline V gene lookup returns CDR1 SEHNR and CDR2 FQNEAQ (reference sequence). CDR3 length equals 11 residues. The CDR3 spells CVSCFLSEQFF. The CDR3 bases are TGTGTCAGCTGCTTTCTTAGTGAGCAGTTCTTC.

V and J are TRBV29-1 and TRBJ2-3; the match to TRBD2 covers 14 bases. The trim removed 3 bases at V and 4 bases at J, leaving 9 bases unmatched. The germline V gene has CDR1 SQVTM and CDR2 ANQGSEA. The CDR3 covers 17 residues. The DNA of the CDR3 is TGCAGCGTTGACGGGACTAGCGGGAGAGGGGGCCCAGATACGCAGTATTTT. As protein: CSVDGTSGRGGPDTQYF.

On this clonotype: Mismatch with germline at one junction end may stem from a read error. The chain is built from TRBV7-8 and TRBJ1-5; possible D gene TRBD1, 6 bases. Germline V gives CDR1 SGHVS, CDR2 FQNEAQ. The CDR3 runs 15 residues. The CDR3 region has the DNA TGTGCCAGCAGCTTAGAGGGGGGCGGGAATCAGCCCAAGCATTTT. Protein: CASSLEGGGNQPKHF. Full variable domain (remainder filled in from reference TRBV7-8 and TRBJ1-5): GAGVSQSPRYKVAKRGQDVALRCDPISGHVSLFWYQQALGQGPEFLTYFQNEAQLDKSGLPSDRFFAERPEGSVSTLKIQRTQQEDSAVYLCASSLEGGGNQPKHFGDGTRLSIL.

This rearrangement joins TRBV11-2 to TRBJ2-1; 9 nucleotides match TRBD2. Germline values: CDR1 SGHAT, CDR2 FQNNGV. This CDR3 is built from 15 residues. Unmatched junction bases numbered 6, after V lost 1 base and J lost 8 bases. The CDR3 reads CASSLVAGGQYEQFF. The CDR3 DNA reads TGTGCCAGCAGCTTAGTGGCGGGAGGGCAATATGAGCAGTTCTTC.

This clonotype appeared a single time. A read error is likely, as this CDR3 ends without the conserved phenylalanine or tryptophan. V gene TRBV6-1 combines with J gene TRBJ2-3, with D hard to call. CDR3 length: 12 amino acids. Germline V gives CDR1 MNHNS, CDR2 SASEGT. Trimming stripped 0 bases from V and 7 bases from J, with 5 bases between. The DNA of the CDR3 is TGTGCCAGCAGTGAAGCTGTATATACGCAGTATTTA. Translated: CASSEAVYTQYL.

This clonotype has a single count. The junction does not match germline at one end; this may be a read error. This sequence joins TRBV7-9 and TRBJ1-2; D is ambiguous. Germline V gene lookup returns CDR1 SEHNR and CDR2 FQNEAQ (reference sequence). The CDR3 sequence is 16 residues long. In nucleotides, the CDR3 is TGTGCCGGCAGCCCCGAGTGCAGGCTGTCCCAGTATGGTTACACCTTC. The encoded protein is CAGSPECRLSQYGYTF. The whole variable domain, remainder taken from reference TRBV7-9 and TRBJ1-2, is DTGVSQNPRHKITKRGQNVTFRCDPISEHNRLYWYRQTLGQGPEFLTYFQNEAQLEKSRLLSDRFSAERPKGSFSTLEIQRTEQGDSAMYLCAGSPECRLSQYGYTFGSGTRLTVV.

This clonotype was recorded once. One end of the junction does not line up with germline, which may come from a read error. The chain employs TRBV4-3 and TRBJ2-7, with unresolved D. CDR1 is LGHNA, CDR2 YSLEER, per germline. The CDR3 is made up of 13 amino acids. DNA for the CDR3: TGCACCAGCAGCCATGAACAGCGCTACGAGCAGTACTTC. Its translation is CTSSHEQRYEQYF.

In the case of this clonotype: At one end, the junction sequence differs from germline, possibly due to a read error. This chain uses TRBV4-1 with TRBJ2-1; D ambiguous. Germline V gene sequence: CDR1 MGHRA, CDR2 YSYEKL. The CDR3 is made up of 15 amino acids. CDR3 sequence (DNA): TGCGCCAACAGCCCGATCGGTAACAGCAACAATGAGCAGTTCTTC. Residues: CANSPIGNSNNEQFF.

A note on this clonotype: Likely a read error: the CDR3 ends without its conserved phenylalanine or tryptophan. V and J are TRBV6-6 and TRBJ1-2; D may be TRBD1 (5 bases). This CDR3 has 14 amino acids. Looked up from germline, CDR1 is MNHNY and CDR2 is SVGAGI (reference sequence). CDR3 in amino acids: CASSDTGENYGYTI. The CDR3, as DNA: TGTGCCAGCAGTGACACGGGGGAGAACTACGGCTACACCATC.

Concerning this clonotype: A much larger clone differs by one base, so this may be a read error. This chain joins TRBV4-3 and TRBJ1-2; D not certain. Per germline, CDR1 LGHNA and CDR2 YSLEER. The V gene lost 5 bases and the J gene lost 4 bases, with 14 bases spanning the gap. CDR3 length: 14 amino acids. The CDR3 DNA is TGCGCCAGCAGCGAAGGGCAGCAGCTCTATGGCTACACCTTC. Translating gives CASSEGQQLYGYTF.

This clonotype was detected only a few times. This may be a read error, as it is one base from a much larger clone. This chain links TRBV4-1 with TRBJ1-1, with 8 bases fitting TRBD1. This CDR3 has 16 residues. CDR1 is MGHRA, CDR2 YSYEKL, per germline. V lost 4 bases and J lost 3; bases outside the gene matches: 10. The CDR3 sequence is CASSRGDRGRDTEAFF. The CDR3 DNA reads as TGCGCCAGCAGCCGAGGTGACAGGGGAAGGGACACTGAAGCTTTCTTT.

The chain recombines TRBV11-3 with TRBJ2-1; D remains unclear. The CDR3 spans 14 residues. Deletions cut 1 base from V and 12 bases from J, with 16 bases between. CDR1 and CDR2 (germline): SGHNT, YENEEA. The CDR3 region has the DNA TGTGCCAGCAGCTTAGGCGTCTCAAATGATGTGCAGTTCTTC. It translates to CASSLGVSNDVQFF.

The chain employs TRBV6-5 and TRBJ2-1, with a tentative D call TRBD1 (6 bases). The CDR3 is 16 amino acids. From germline, CDR1 is MNHEY and CDR2 SVGAGI. V lost 2 bases and J 4 bases, leaving 15 bases between the germline ends. The CDR3 spells CASSYGEQGNYNEQFF. In nucleotides, the CDR3 is TGTGCCAGCAGTTACGGGGAACAGGGAAATTACAATGAGCAGTTCTTC.

Of note for this clonotype: Without the conserved terminal phenylalanine or tryptophan, this CDR3 likely stems from a read error. This rearrangement joins TRBV11-2 to TRBJ1-2; no reliable D call. Trimming took 1 base from V and 8 from J, leaving 17 bases between them. The CDR3 length is 15 residues. Germline V gives CDR1 SGHAT, CDR2 FQNNGV. CDR3 amino acids: CASSLGRRALGGYTL. The CDR3, as DNA: TGTGCCAGCAGCTTAGGTCGGAGAGCCCTAGGAGGCTACACCTTA.

By its share, this clonotype is medium-sized. CDR3 protein: CASGVERGSGTGELFF. CDR3 DNA: TGTGCTAGTGGTGTGGAGCGGGGATCAGGCACCGGGGAGCTGTTTTTT. The chain couples TRBV12-5 to TRBJ2-2, with 7 nucleotides matching TRBD2. V lost 5 bases and J lost 4; bases outside the gene matches: 10. The CDR3 contains 16 residues. Germline lookup yields CDR1 LGHNT and CDR2 FRNRAP.

As for this clonotype: The junction does not match germline at one end; this may be a read error. The genes are TRBV4-1 and TRBJ1-6; TRBD1 matches at 9 bases. This CDR3 is built from 16 residues. Germline CDR1 is MGHRA and CDR2 is YSYEKL. The CDR3 sequence is CAISHHLQGADSSLHF. CDR3 bases: TGCGCCATCAGCCACCACCTACAGGGGGCGGATTCATCCCTCCACTTC.